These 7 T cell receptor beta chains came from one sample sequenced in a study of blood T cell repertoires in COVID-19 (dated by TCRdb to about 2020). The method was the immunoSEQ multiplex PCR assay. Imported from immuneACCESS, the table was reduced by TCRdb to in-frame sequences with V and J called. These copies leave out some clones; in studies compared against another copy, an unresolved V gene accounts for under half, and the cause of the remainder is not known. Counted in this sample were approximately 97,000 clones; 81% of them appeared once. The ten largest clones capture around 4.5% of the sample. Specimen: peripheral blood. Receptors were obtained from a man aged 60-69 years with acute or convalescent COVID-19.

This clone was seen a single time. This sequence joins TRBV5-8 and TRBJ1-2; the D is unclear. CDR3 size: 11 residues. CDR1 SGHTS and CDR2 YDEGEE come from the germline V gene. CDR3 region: CASRAVYGYTF. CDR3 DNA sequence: TGTGCATCAAGAGCGGTCTATGGCTACACCTTC.

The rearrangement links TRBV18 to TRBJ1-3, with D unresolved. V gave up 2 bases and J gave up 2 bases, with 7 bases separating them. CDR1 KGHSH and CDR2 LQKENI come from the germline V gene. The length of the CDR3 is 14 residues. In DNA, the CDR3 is TGTGCCAGCTCACCAGCCCAGGCTGGAAACACCATATATTTT. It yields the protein CASSPAQAGNTIYF.

CDR3 DNA sequence: TGTGCCAGCAGCTCCCCAGGGGGCGCTGAAGCTTTCTTT. Translating it yields CASSSPGGAEAFF. The chain carries TRBV7-2 and TRBJ1-1; 8 nucleotides match TRBD1. V shed 4 bases, J shed 6 bases, and the junction held 4 bases outside the gene matches. The germline V gene has CDR1 SGHTA and CDR2 FQGNSA. CDR3 length: 13 amino acids.

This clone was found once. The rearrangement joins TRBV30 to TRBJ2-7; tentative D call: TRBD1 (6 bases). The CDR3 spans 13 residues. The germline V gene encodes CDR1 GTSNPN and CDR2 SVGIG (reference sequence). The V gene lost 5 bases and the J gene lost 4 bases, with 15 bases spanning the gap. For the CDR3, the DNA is TGTGCCTGGGGGAAAGGGACATATTACGAGCAGTACTTC. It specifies CAWGKGTYYEQYF. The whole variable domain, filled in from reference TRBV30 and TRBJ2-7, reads SQTIHQWPATLVQPVGSPLSLECTVEGTSNPNLYWYRQAAGRGLQLLFYSVGIGQISSEVPQNLSASRPQDRQFILSSKKLLLSDSGFYLCAWGKGTYYEQYFGPGTRLTVT.

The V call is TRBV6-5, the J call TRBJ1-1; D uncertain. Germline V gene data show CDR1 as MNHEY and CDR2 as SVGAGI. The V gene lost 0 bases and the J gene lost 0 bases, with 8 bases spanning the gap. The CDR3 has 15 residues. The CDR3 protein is CASSYSFQLNTEAFF. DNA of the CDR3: TGTGCCAGCAGTTACTCGTTCCAGTTGAACACTGAAGCTTTCTTT.

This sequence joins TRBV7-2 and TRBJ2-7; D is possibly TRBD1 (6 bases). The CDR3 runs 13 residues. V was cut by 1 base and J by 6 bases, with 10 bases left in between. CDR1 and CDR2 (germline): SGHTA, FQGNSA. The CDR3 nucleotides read TGTGCCAGCAGCTTAGGTCAGGGGCGCGAGCAGTACTTC. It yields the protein CASSLGQGREQYF. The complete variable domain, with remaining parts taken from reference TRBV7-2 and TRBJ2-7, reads GAGVSQSPSNKVTEKGKDVELRCDPISGHTALYWYRQSLGQGLEFLIYFQGNSAPDKSGLPSDRFSAERTGGSVSTLTIQRTQQEDSAVYLCASSLGQGREQYFGPGTRLTVT.

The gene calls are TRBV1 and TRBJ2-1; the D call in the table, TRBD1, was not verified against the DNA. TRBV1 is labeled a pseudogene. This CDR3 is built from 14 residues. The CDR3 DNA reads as TGCACCAGCATATCCAGGGGAACCTACAATGAGCAGTTCTTC. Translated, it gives CTSISRGTYNEQFF.